Listed here are 29 T cell receptor beta chains from one sample, sequenced in a study of graft-versus-host responses after intestinal transplantation. The method was immunoSEQ multiplex PCR; TCRdb's version includes in-frame clones alone and lacks a portion of them. The table includes roughly 120,000 clones, 85% to 95% detected once. Their specific antigens are unknown. This specimen consisted of unstimulated CD4+ T cells sorted from spleen or lymph node cells, obtained before intestinal transplant. The receptors stem from a human donor who received an intestinal transplant.

The chain recombines TRBV18 with TRBJ2-1; TRBD1 might be the D (6 bases). V lost 1 base and J 15 bases, leaving 16 bases between the germline ends. Germline values: CDR1 KGHSH, CDR2 LQKENI. The CDR3 is 13 residues long. The CDR3 reads CASSPRRQAFWFF. DNA for the CDR3: TGTGCCAGCTCACCACGGCGACAGGCCTTTTGGTTCTTC.

This chain joins TRBV6-1 and TRBJ1-5, with D perhaps TRBD1 (5 bases). The germline V gene has CDR1 MNHNS and CDR2 SASEGT. With 3 bases removed from V and 4 bases from J, the gap between germline ends came to 13 bases. CDR3 length: 15 residues. This CDR3 reads CASSEFAGQNQPQHF. CDR3 bases: TGTGCCAGCAGTGAGTTCGCAGGGCAGAATCAGCCCCAGCATTTT.

As DNA, the CDR3 is TGTGCCAGCAGTGACACGGGACTAGCGGGAGGGCCGTACGAGCAGTACTTC. As protein: CASSDTGLAGGPYEQYF. The chain carries TRBV6-4 and TRBJ2-5, with TRBD2 matching 16 bases. The last part of the DNA fits TRBJ2-7 better; the J call may be wrong. Germline CDR1 and CDR2: MRHNA and SNTAGT. This CDR3 spans 17 amino acids.

The CDR3 region is CASSSTGGLVYEQYF. For the CDR3, the DNA is TGCGCCAGCAGCTCGACAGGGGGCCTAGTCTACGAGCAGTACTTC. This chain connects TRBV5-1 to TRBJ2-5, with TRBD1 identical over 10 bases. The J call could be wrong; TRBJ2-7 is a better fit for the DNA end. The CDR3 runs to 15 residues. Germline CDR1 SGHRS, CDR2 YFSETQ.

The chain employs TRBV4-1 and TRBJ1-1; no definite D call. The CDR3 has 17 amino acids. From germline, CDR1 is MGHRA and CDR2 YSYEKL. Trimming took 0 bases from V and 8 from J, leaving 22 bases between them. The CDR3 DNA follows: TGCGCCAGCAGCCAAGATTGGTTCAGAGGGCGCGAAGTAGAAGCTTTCTTT. This gives the protein CASSQDWFRGREVEAFF.

The gene calls are TRBV15 and TRBJ2-7; 11 positions match TRBD2. Per germline, CDR1 LNHNV and CDR2 YYDKDF (reference sequence). The CDR3 spans 16 residues. V shed 5 bases, J shed 5 bases, and the junction held 11 bases outside the gene matches. This CDR3 reads CATSATLAGGTNEQYF. As DNA, the CDR3 is TGTGCCACCAGCGCCACGCTAGCGGGAGGAACCAACGAGCAGTACTTC.

This clone was seen only once. The rearrangement joins TRBV10-2 to TRBJ2-5; TRBD2 matches at 12 bases. J gave up 12 bases and V 6 bases, and 5 bases lay outside the gene matches. The CDR3 consists of 12 residues. Germline assignment: CDR1 WSHSY and CDR2 SAAADI. CDR3 sequence (DNA): TGCGCCAGCAGCGGTCCTAGCGGGAGGGAGTACTTC. Its translation is CASSGPSGREYF.

The count of this clone is one. This chain connects TRBV5-1 to TRBJ1-5, with D hard to call. There are 13 residues in the CDR3. The germline V and J ends were trimmed by 0 bases and 3 bases, with 4 bases remaining between them. Germline V gene sequence: CDR1 SGHRS, CDR2 YFSETQ. The CDR3 DNA reads as TGCGCCAGCAGCTTGGGGCACAATCAGCCCCAGCATTTT. Its translation: CASSLGHNQPQHF.

This rearrangement joins TRBV11-2 to TRBJ1-2; TRBD1 is a possible D gene (6 bases). V was shortened by 5 bases and J by 6 bases, with 25 bases between the two germline ends. Germline V lookup: CDR1 SGHAT, CDR2 FQNNGV. The CDR3 sequence is 17 residues long. CDR3 in amino acids: CASSPDRPDILGDGYTF. CDR3 DNA sequence: TGTGCCAGCAGCCCGGACAGACCCGATATCCTTGGGGATGGCTACACCTTC. Supplemented by reference TRBV11-2 and TRBJ1-2, the full variable domain reads EAGVAQSPRYKIIEKRQSVAFWCNPISGHATLYWYQQILGQGPKLLIQFQNNGVVDDSQLPKDRFSAERLKGVDSTLKIQPAKLEDSAVYLCASSPDRPDILGDGYTFGSGTRLTVV.

This clone was detected only a few times. The chain links TRBV10-3 to TRBJ2-7; unclear D gene. Trimming cost V 2 bases and J 3 bases, with 5 bases left between them. CDR1 and CDR2 (germline): ENHRY, SYGVKD. This CDR3 has 12 amino acids. This chain's CDR3 is CAISEDIYEQYF. The CDR3 DNA is TGTGCCATCAGTGAGGACATCTACGAGCAGTACTTC.

The chain recombines TRBV20-1 with TRBJ2-7; D remains ambiguous. The germline gives CDR1 DFQATT, CDR2 SNEGSKA (reference sequence). CDR3 length: 11 residues. V lost 4 bases and J lost 6, with 10 bases in between. This CDR3 is CSANFETEQYF. For the CDR3, the DNA is TGCAGTGCTAACTTTGAAACCGAGCAGTACTTC.

The V gene is TRBV7-2, the J gene TRBJ1-1, with 7 bases lining up with TRBD1. There are 16 residues in the CDR3. Germline CDR1 reads SGHTA; CDR2 reads FQGNSA. The V gene end was trimmed by 2 bases and the J gene end by 0 bases; junction bases not matched to a gene: 6. The CDR3, as DNA: TGTGCCAGCAGCTTAATGGCAGGGGGTTTGAACACTGAAGCTTTCTTT. Residues: CASSLMAGGLNTEAFF.

The rearrangement links TRBV9 to TRBJ1-5; D ambiguous. Trimming left V 0 bases short and J 1 base short, with 2 bases between. Germline lookup yields CDR1 SGDLS and CDR2 YYNGEE. CDR3 length equals 13 residues. The CDR3 loop is CASSVESNQPQHF. The CDR3 bases are TGTGCCAGCAGCGTAGAGAGCAATCAGCCCCAGCATTTT.

The chain carries TRBV6-5 and TRBJ1-2; D perhaps matches TRBD1 (6 bases). CDR1 MNHEY and CDR2 SVGAGI come from the germline V gene. CDR3 length: 14 amino acids. Between the trimmed V and J ends, which lost 0 bases and 6 bases, there was a span of 11 bases. The CDR3 reads CASSYSGGGNGYTF. For the CDR3, the DNA is TGTGCCAGCAGTTACTCGGGAGGGGGGAATGGCTACACCTTC.

The J gene is TRBJ2-7, the V gene TRBV27; 11 nucleotides agree with TRBD2. The CDR3 length is 16 residues. V shed 5 bases and J 0 bases; nucleotides not matched to a gene: 6. Germline CDR1 reads MNHEY; CDR2 reads SMNVEV (reference sequence). The CDR3 spells CASSLRLAGSSYEQYF. The CDR3 DNA reads TGTGCCAGCAGTCTCCGACTAGCGGGGTCCTCCTACGAGCAGTACTTC.

A single count supports this clone. The chain couples TRBV4-1 to TRBJ2-5; 10 bases match TRBD1. The J call may be wrong; the DNA end is better matched by TRBJ2-7. The CDR3 consists of 16 residues. The germline V gene encodes CDR1 MGHRA and CDR2 YSYEKL. The CDR3 sequence: CASSQDNRDRGYEQYF. The CDR3 region has the DNA TGCGCCAGCAGCCAAGACAACCGGGACAGGGGTTACGAGCAGTACTTC.

The rearrangement uses TRBV9 and TRBJ1-2; no firm D call. The CDR3 totals 14 residues. Germline-derived CDR1 and CDR2 are SGDLS and YYNGEE. V was cut by 0 bases and J by 4 bases, with 10 bases left in between. The CDR3: CASSVGQVFYGYTF. The CDR3, as DNA: TGTGCCAGCAGCGTAGGTCAGGTCTTCTATGGCTACACCTTC.

This rearrangement joins TRBV27 to TRBJ2-2, with D perhaps being TRBD1 or TRBD2 (6 bases each). Germline V gene sequence: CDR1 MNHEY, CDR2 SMNVEV (reference sequence). The CDR3 is made up of 16 amino acids. V lost 6 bases and J lost 3, with 17 bases in between. The CDR3 loop is CASSLWGAGDTGELFF. The CDR3 nucleotides read TGTGCCAGCAGCCTCTGGGGGGCCGGTGACACCGGGGAGCTGTTTTTT.

The rearrangement links TRBV10-1 to TRBJ2-1, with a weak D call TRBD1 (6 bases). CDR1 is WNHNN and CDR2 is SYGVQD in the germline V gene (reference sequence). CDR3 length: 15 residues. The germline V and J ends were trimmed by 4 bases and 2 bases, with 12 bases remaining between them. DNA of the CDR3: TGCGCCAGCAGTGGACAGGACCCACCCTACAATGAGCAGTTCTTC. This codes for CASSGQDPPYNEQFF.

This sequence joins TRBV11-2 and TRBJ1-3; TRBD1 might be the D (5 bases). CDR1 and CDR2 from the germline V gene are SGHAT and FQNNGV. The CDR3 contains 16 residues. With 0 bases removed from V and 0 bases from J, the gap between germline ends came to 9 bases. The CDR3 spells CASSLDGQVSGNTIYF. CDR3 in DNA: TGTGCCAGCAGCTTAGATGGACAAGTCTCTGGAAACACCATATATTTT.

CDR3 amino acids: CASSERVGNTGELFF. Here the CDR3 DNA reads TGTGCCAGCAGTGAAAGGGTTGGGAACACCGGGGAGCTGTTTTTT. The V call is TRBV6-1, the J call TRBJ2-2; D not certain. V dropped 2 bases and J dropped 1 base, with 8 bases sitting between them. CDR3 length: 15 amino acids. Looked up from germline, CDR1 is MNHNS and CDR2 is SASEGT.

CDR3 coding DNA: TGTGCCAGCAGCTTGGGACAGGGGTACTACACCTTC. As protein: CASSLGQGYYTF. This chain uses TRBV11-2 with TRBJ1-2; 10 positions match TRBD1. Germline V gene sequence: CDR1 SGHAT, CDR2 FQNNGV. The CDR3 spans 12 residues. J was trimmed by 10 bases and V by 3 bases; bases with no gene match: 2.

The rearrangement joins TRBV29-1 to TRBJ2-5; TRBD1 is a possible D gene (5 bases). The CDR3 runs 12 residues. Germline values: CDR1 SQVTM, CDR2 ANQGSEA. The V and J ends lost 7 bases and 5 bases respectively, with 14 bases between them. CDR3 in DNA: TGCAGCGCTGCACAGGATTCGGAGACCCAGTACTTC. This translates into CSAAQDSETQYF.

The chain has TRBV28 and TRBJ2-3, with 7 bases aligning to TRBD2. This CDR3 has 15 amino acids. The germline CDR1 and CDR2 sequences are MDHEN and SYDVKM. The V segment lost 1 base and the J segment 6 bases; nucleotides outside the gene matches: 7. Written as DNA, the CDR3 is TGTGCCAGCAGTTTATTGGGCGGGAGTAAGGATACGCAGTATTTT. Translating it yields CASSLLGGSKDTQYF.

CDR3 protein: CASSGQGNGNTIYF. CDR3 coding DNA: TGTGCCAGCAGTGGCCAGGGTAATGGAAACACCATATATTTT. This chain links TRBV2 with TRBJ1-3; the D gene is possibly TRBD1 (5 bases). Deletions cut 4 bases from V and 3 bases from J, with 10 bases between. Per the germline V gene, CDR1 is SNHLY and CDR2 is FYNNEI. The CDR3 has 14 residues.

This clone was seen a few times. The chain carries TRBV30 and TRBJ1-4; no firm D call. CDR3 size: 10 residues. V gave up 2 bases and J gave up 11 bases, with 6 bases separating them. Germline CDR1 reads GTSNPN; CDR2 reads SVGIG (reference sequence). This chain's CDR3 is CAWSREKLFF. In DNA form, the CDR3 reads TGTGCCTGGAGTAGGGAGAAACTGTTTTTT.

The DNA for the CDR3 is TGTGCCAGCAGTTACTCGAGTATCAGCTCCTACGAGCAGTACTTC. Residues: CASSYSSISSYEQYF. This chain links TRBV6-5 with TRBJ2-7, with D unresolved. Looked up from germline, CDR1 is MNHEY and CDR2 is SVGAGI. The length of the CDR3 is 15 residues. The V and J ends lost 0 bases and 0 bases respectively, with 9 bases between them.

The chain couples TRBV7-3 to TRBJ1-2, with D possibly TRBD1 on 6 matching bases. CDR3 length: 14 amino acids. The V end was cut by 1 base, the J end by 6 bases, with 12 bases between. Per germline, CDR1 SGHTA and CDR2 FQGTGA. This chain's CDR3 is CASSLNRETNGYTF. In DNA form, the CDR3 reads TGTGCCAGCAGCTTAAACAGGGAGACGAATGGCTACACCTTC.

The genes are TRBV5-1 and TRBJ1-4; TRBD1 matches 10 bases. In germline, CDR1 is SGHRS, CDR2 YFSETQ. The trim removed 3 bases at V and 12 bases at J, leaving 8 bases unmatched. This CDR3 spans 14 amino acids. As DNA, the CDR3 is TGCGCCAGCAGCTCCACCCCCGGACAGGGGGAACTGTTTTTT. Amino acid sequence: CASSSTPGQGELFF.